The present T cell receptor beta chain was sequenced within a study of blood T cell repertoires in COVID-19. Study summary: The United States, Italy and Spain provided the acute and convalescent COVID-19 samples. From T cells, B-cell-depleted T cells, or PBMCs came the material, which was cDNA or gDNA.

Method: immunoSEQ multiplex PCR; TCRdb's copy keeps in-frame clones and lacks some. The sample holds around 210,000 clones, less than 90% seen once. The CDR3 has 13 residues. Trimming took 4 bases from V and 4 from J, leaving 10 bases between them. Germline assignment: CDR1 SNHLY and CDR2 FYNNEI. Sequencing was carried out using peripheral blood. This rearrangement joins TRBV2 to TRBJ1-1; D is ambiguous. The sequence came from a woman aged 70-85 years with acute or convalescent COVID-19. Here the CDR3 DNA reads TGTGCCAGCAGTGGCTGGGAGGCCACTGAAGCTTTCTTT. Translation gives CASSGWEATEAFF.